The source of this T cell receptor beta chain is a study of cytomegalovirus exposure and HLA in healthy donors. Study-level points and caveats: Cytomegalovirus-associated TCR beta chains were listed, numbering more than 150.

Per germline, CDR1 SEHNR and CDR2 FQNEAQ (reference sequence). The CDR3 contains 15 residues. V was shortened by 5 bases and J by 1 base, with 15 bases between the two germline ends. The PCR made use of 60 Vbeta and 13 Jbeta primers. Generated by immunoSEQ multiplex PCR, the TCRdb table keeps only in-frame clones and is missing some. Of some 190,000 clones listed, roughly a tenth were seen once; the top ten hold 1% to 1.5%. As regards this clone: Its cognate antigen is unknown.

Sequencing was performed on PBMCs. The receptor was derived from a woman aged 25-40 years in good health and CMV-seropositive. This rearrangement joins TRBV7-9 to TRBJ2-7; D is unclear. The CDR3 reads CASSRPPGGSYEQYF. The CDR3 DNA follows: TGTGCCAGCAGCCGACCTCCTGGCGGATCCTACGAGCAGTACTTC.